This record looks at one T cell receptor (beta chain) sequence and its context. The antigen remains undetermined. Clones were sequenced by immunoSEQ multiplex PCR, and TCRdb holds only the in-frame ones, with some missing. This repertoire shows approximately 150,000 clones, around 95% found once; its top ten account for roughly 1.3%. This CDR3 contains 13 residues. Germline CDR1 reads SEHNR; CDR2 reads FQNEAQ (reference sequence). The V and J ends lost 0 bases and 8 bases respectively, with 10 bases between them. These data originate in a study of T cell responses to AZD1222 COVID-19 vaccine. Study-level findings and limits: The sample set comprised mostly white British donors with more females, and clonal diversity was possibly underestimated. Recipients of two AZD1222 doses showed rising Spike-specific TCR breadth and depth. Epitopes outside B.1.351 and B.1.1.7 mutated regions reportedly drew nearly half of spike TCRs. The study identified only six AZD1222 recipients as seropositive at baseline.

The clonotype originates from an adult in good health. The specimen comprised peripheral blood, sampled on day 0 of AZD1222 vaccination. The chain employs TRBV7-9 and TRBJ1-1, with D hard to call. DNA of the CDR3: TGTGCCAGCAGCTTAGCAGTGCAATGGGAAGCTTTCTTT. Amino acid sequence: CASSLAVQWEAFF.